This TCR beta chain was profiled in a study of early T cells in non-severe SARS-CoV-2 infection. At the level of the study: The chains were unpaired, and the sequenced material was bulk RNA from unsorted whole blood.

This clonotype was detected ten times or more. The antigen is unknown. Individual cDNA molecules were tagged with unique molecular identifiers. TCRdb fed the 5' RACE reads into MiXCR, producing one record per CDR3 protein. The table includes some 35,000 distinct CDR3 sequences, 5.3% detected once. Findings and caveats of the study: Using VDJdb, the matching emphasized anti-spike CD8 responses while missing private and CD4 specificities.

The CDR3 contains 14 residues. Trimming cost V 6 bases and J 5 bases; bases outside gene matches: 8. This TCR was recovered from an adult who was a healthcare worker with PCR-confirmed SARS-CoV-2 infection or an uninfected control (not recorded which). The chain employs TRBV12-3 or TRBV12-4 and TRBJ2-3; 7 bases agree with TRBD1. The sample taken for sequencing was whole blood. Here the CDR3 DNA reads TGTGCCAGCAGCCTACAGGGGAGAGGAGATACGCAGTATTTT. The encoded protein is CASSLQGRGDTQYF.